What follows is one T cell receptor beta chain and its context. These data are taken from a study of blood T cell repertoires in COVID-19. Libraries were prepared by immunoSEQ multiplex PCR; TCRdb keeps only in-frame clonotypes and omits some of them. In the table there are some 260,000 clones, approximately 88% of which are singletons. Unmatched junction bases numbered 10, after V lost 4 bases and J lost 8 bases. The V gene's germline CDR1 is SGHRS and CDR2 YFSETQ. The CDR3 has 15 residues. The material sequenced was peripheral blood. The rearrangement joins TRBV5-1 to TRBJ1-4; TRBD1 matches 8 bases. The receptor was isolated from a woman between 70 and 85 years old with COVID-19, enrolled during active disease. CDR3 amino acids: CASSPPQGAGEKLFF. The CDR3 DNA reads as TGCGCCAGCAGCCCTCCCCAGGGGGCTGGAGAAAAACTGTTTTTT.